This T cell receptor beta chain stems from a study of cytomegalovirus exposure and HLA in healthy donors. Primers for the PCR totalled 60 Vbeta and 13 Jbeta. Profiling relied on immunoSEQ multiplex PCR, and the TCRdb table lists in-frame clones only, not all of them. This sample has 120,000 to 150,000 clones, with 80% found just once. Note on this clone: Its antigen is not identified.

Regarding the study as a whole: Donors belonging to an Asian-associated ancestry cluster reportedly showed fewer N-insertions in productive TCRs than the roughly 700-donor mean, according to what a later analysis found.

This CDR3 has 14 residues. Per the germline V gene, CDR1 is WNHNN and CDR2 is SYGVQD (reference sequence). Trimming took off 0 bases at V and 6 bases at J, with 12 bases between the two ends. The sample taken for sequencing was PBMCs. V usage is TRBV10-1 and J usage is TRBJ2-7; D remains ambiguous. The clonotype comes from a woman under 40 in good health and CMV-seronegative. The CDR3 DNA sequence: TGCGCCAGCAGTGAGTCGATCACGGGTTCCGAGCAGTACTTC. It translates to CASSESITGSEQYF.